This is a list of T cell receptor beta chains from one sample in a study of blood T cell repertoires in COVID-19. Libraries were prepared by immunoSEQ multiplex PCR; TCRdb keeps only in-frame clonotypes and omits some of them. This repertoire shows almost 250,000 clones, 80% to 90% found once; its top ten account for around 4%. Sequencing was done on a sample of PBMCs or T cells enriched from blood (not recorded which). The receptors derive from a woman aged 25-40 years who had recovered from COVID-19. Each CDR3 is given with its conserved first and last residue. The order of the fields is D gene, V gene, J gene, CDR3 DNA, CDR3 protein. The D gene is left open where the match is weak.

>TRBD1|TRBV4-2|TRBJ1-5
TGTGCCAGCAGCCAACCAAACCCCAGGGACAGTCCATATAGCAATCAGCCCCAGCATTTT
CASSQPNPRDSPYSNQPQHF
>-|TRBV4-1|TRBJ1-5
TGCGCCAGCAGCCACGGACTCAGCAATCAGCCCCAGCATTTT
CASSHGLSNQPQHF
>-|TRBV4-1|TRBJ1-5
TGCGCCAGCAGCCAAGGAGTCGCTCAGCCCCAGCATTTT
CASSQGVAQPQHF
>-|TRBV24-1|TRBJ2-1
TGTGCCACCAGTGATTTGGAAAGCAGGGGCAACAATGAGCAGTTCTTC
CATSDLESRGNNEQFF
>TRBD2|TRBV29-1|TRBJ2-1
TGCAGCGTTGAATCCCCTAGCGGACGCACCTACAATGAGCAGTTCTTC
CSVESPSGRTYNEQFF
>TRBD1|TRBV12-5|TRBJ2-2
TGTGCTAGTGGTTTCACCCCCTTAATGACAGGGGTTCCGGGGGAGCTGTTTTTT
CASGFTPLMTGVPGELFF
>TRBD1|TRBV11-2|TRBJ2-6
TGTGCCAGCAGCTCAAGACGGACAGGGACCTCCACTGGGGCCAACGTCCTGACTTTC
CASSSRRTGTSTGANVLTF
>TRBD2|TRBV11-3|TRBJ2-1
TGTGCCAGCAGCCACTCTGAAGAGCGGGATTACTACAATGAGCAGTTCTTC
CASSHSEERDYYNEQFF
>TRBD1|TRBV7-2|TRBJ1-6
TGTGCCAGCGGTACAGGGGAAAGGATTAATTCACCCCTCCACTTT
CASGTGERINSPLHF
>-|TRBV19|TRBJ2-1
TGCTCGACCAGGGCCCCCAACCCCAGCTCCTACAATGAGCAGTTCTTC
CSTRAPNPSSYNEQFF
>-|TRBV7-2|TRBJ1-2
TGTGCCAGCAGCTTAGCCCGGACAGCGACGAAACTTGGCTACACCTTC
CASSLARTATKLGYTF
>-|TRBV13|TRBJ2-7
TGTGCCAGCAGCTTGACGGGACTTGCCTACGAGCAGTACTTC
CASSLTGLAYEQYF
>-|TRBV11-2|TRBJ2-7
TGTGCCAGCAGCTTAGATCGCTACGGCGAGCAGTACTTC
CASSLDRYGEQYF
>-|TRBV11-1|TRBJ1-1
TGTGCCAGCAGCTTAGTGGGGGGTGACACTGAAGCTTTCTTT
CASSLVGGDTEAFF
>TRBD1|TRBV5-4|TRBJ1-2
TGTGCCAGCAGCCGAGGGGACAGCAGATCTAACTATGGCTACACCTTC
CASSRGDSRSNYGYTF
>TRBD1|TRBV6-5|TRBJ1-1
TGTGCCAGCAGTTACTCTGCAGGGGGCTTGAACACTGAAGCTTTCTTT
CASSYSAGGLNTEAFF
>-|TRBV19|TRBJ1-1
TGTGCCAGTAGGGTCGGGACACCCAACACTGAAGCTTTCTTT
CASRVGTPNTEAFF
>TRBD1|TRBV4-3|TRBJ1-1
TGCGCCAGCAGCCCCCGGGACAGGGGGCGGGGAAACACTGAAGCTTTCTTT
CASSPRDRGRGNTEAFF
>TRBD2|TRBV9|TRBJ2-3
TGTGCCAGCAGCGTGGGACTAGCGGGAGAGGCAGATACGCAGTATTTT
CASSVGLAGEADTQYF
>TRBD1|TRBV7-2|TRBJ1-6
TGTGCCAGCAGCTTAAGACAGGGATCGAATTCACCCCTCCACTTT
CASSLRQGSNSPLHF
>-|TRBV5-1|TRBJ1-3
TGCGCCAGCAGCCAGGCTTGGGGAAACACCATATATTTT
CASSQAWGNTIYF
>TRBD1|TRBV18|TRBJ1-1
TGTGCCAGCTCGTCACAGGGGTTGAACACTGAAGCTTTCTTT
CASSSQGLNTEAFF
>-|TRBV15|TRBJ2-3
TGTGCCACCAGCACCGGACAGCTTGGCACAGATACGCAGTATTTT
CATSTGQLGTDTQYF
>-|TRBV27|TRBJ1-1
TGTGCCAGCAGTCGTAACATTCAGGGGTTGAACACTGAAGCTTTCTTT
CASSRNIQGLNTEAFF